Below are 8 T cell receptor beta chains sequenced from a single sample in a study of blood T cell repertoires in COVID-19. Sequencing used immunoSEQ multiplex PCR; TCRdb keeps in-frame clones, though not all of them. The table has approximately 150,000 clones, 79% seen once. Material: PBMCs or T cells enriched from blood (not recorded which). The receptor source for this set is a woman aged 70-85 years in a cohort exposed to, infected with or recovered from COVID-19 (not recorded which).

The gene calls are TRBV13 and TRBJ1-3; no definite D call. The CDR3 spans 15 residues. V was trimmed by 0 bases and J by 1 base, leaving 7 bases between them. Germline CDR1 reads PRHDT; CDR2 reads FYEKMQ (reference sequence). The CDR3 DNA reads TGTGCCAGCAGCTTAGGACGCGGTTCTGGAAACACCATATATTTT. Protein: CASSLGRGSGNTIYF.

This rearrangement joins TRBV4-2 to TRBJ2-1, with D tentatively TRBD2 (5 bases). With 7 bases removed from V and 8 bases from J, the gap between germline ends came to 12 bases. CDR1 and CDR2 from the germline V gene are LGHNA and YNFKEQ. The CDR3 covers 12 residues. The CDR3 DNA is TGTGCCAGCAACCAGGTCGGGGATGAGCAGTTCTTC. Residues: CASNQVGDEQFF.

The V call is TRBV24-1, the J call TRBJ2-7, with TRBD1 matching over 8 bases. V lost 1 base, J lost 0 bases, and 13 bases stayed unmatched. The CDR3 totals 19 residues. Per germline, CDR1 KGHDR and CDR2 SFDVKD. CDR3 coding DNA: TGTGCCACCAGTGATTTTGCTCCTCCGGGACAGGAACGCTCCTACGAGCAGTACTTC. As protein: CATSDFAPPGQERSYEQYF.

The chain carries TRBV2 and TRBJ1-1; D is possibly TRBD1 (6 bases). V gave up 5 bases and J gave up 3 bases, with 7 bases separating them. CDR3 length: 12 residues. The germline V gene has CDR1 SNHLY and CDR2 FYNNEI. This CDR3 is CASSQGYTEAFF. CDR3 nucleotide sequence: TGTGCCAGCAGTCAGGGGTACACTGAAGCTTTCTTT.

The V call is TRBV5-1, the J call TRBJ1-3; 7 bases fit TRBD1. Trimming at V came to 5 bases and at J to 3 bases, leaving 8 bases not matched to a gene. The CDR3 runs 15 residues. Germline V CDR1 and CDR2: SGHRS, YFSETQ. The CDR3 spells CASSLTGAGGNTIYF. CDR3 nucleotide sequence: TGCGCCAGCAGTCTTACAGGGGCAGGTGGAAACACCATATATTTT.

The chain uses TRBV18 and TRBJ2-1; TRBD1 is a possible D gene (6 bases). V was cut by 3 bases and J by 7 bases, with 19 bases left in between. There are 16 residues in the CDR3. The germline V gene has CDR1 KGHSH and CDR2 LQKENI. Here the CDR3 DNA reads TGTGCCAGCTCACCCGCCAGGGGTAAGAATGGGAATGAGCAGTTCTTC. It encodes CASSPARGKNGNEQFF.

The rearrangement links TRBV19 to TRBJ2-3, with D tentatively TRBD2 (6 bases). The CDR3 contains 16 residues. CDR1 is LNHDA and CDR2 is SQIVND in the germline V gene (reference sequence). V shed 5 bases and J shed 5 bases, with 20 bases lying between them. DNA for the CDR3: TGTGCCAGTAGTCTTGGGCTAGCGCCGGCGGGAGATACGCAGTATTTT. Its protein is CASSLGLAPAGDTQYF. The full variable domain, with the rest looked up from reference TRBV19 and TRBJ2-3, is DGGITQSPKYLFRKEGQNVTLSCEQNLNHDAMYWYRQDPGQGLRLIYYSQIVNDFQKGDIAEGYSVSREKKESFPLTVTSAQKNPTAFYLCASSLGLAPAGDTQYFGPGTRLTVL.

The chain links TRBV4-2 to TRBJ1-5; D gene uncertain. The V end was cut by 1 base, the J end by 15 bases, with 16 bases between. Per the germline V gene, CDR1 is LGHNA and CDR2 is YNFKEQ. CDR3 length: 13 amino acids. CDR3 bases: TGTGCCAGCAGCCAAGTAGCCGTCGATCCTCGGCATTTT. Its translation: CASSQVAVDPRHF.